Reported below is one TCR beta chain. Since a much larger clone is just one base distant, this may be a read error. This sample stems from a study of kidney transplant recipient with SARS-CoV-2 infection. Germline V lookup: CDR1 SGHNT, CDR2 YENEEA. Trimming pared 1 base from V and 6 bases from J, leaving 21 bases between. The CDR3 is 17 amino acids. TCRdb redid the calling of the reads with MiXCR, one entry per CDR3 protein. This repertoire shows 250,000 or so distinct CDR3 sequences, about 30% found once; its top ten account for roughly 7.3%. The specimen comprised a blood sample, sampled at baseline and on day 111 from a kidney transplant recipient. This sequence originates from a male patient aged 25 to 39 who had COVID-19 and was a kidney transplant recipient. A subset of T cells may come from the graft donor. This chain uses TRBV11-3 with TRBJ1-2; no firm D call. CDR3 loop: CASSLGYDLGKTNGYTF. In nucleotides, the CDR3 is TGTGCCAGCAGCTTAGGATACGATCTCGGAAAGACCAATGGCTACACCTTC.